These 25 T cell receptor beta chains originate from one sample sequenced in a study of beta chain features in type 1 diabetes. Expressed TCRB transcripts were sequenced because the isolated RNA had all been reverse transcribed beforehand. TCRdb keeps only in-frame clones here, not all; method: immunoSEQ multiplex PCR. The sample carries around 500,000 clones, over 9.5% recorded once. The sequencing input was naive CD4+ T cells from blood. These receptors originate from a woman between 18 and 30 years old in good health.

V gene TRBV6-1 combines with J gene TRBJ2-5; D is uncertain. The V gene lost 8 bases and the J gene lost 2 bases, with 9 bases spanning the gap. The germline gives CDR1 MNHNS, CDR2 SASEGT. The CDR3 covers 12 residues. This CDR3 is CASGWLQETQYF. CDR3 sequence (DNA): TGTGCCAGCGGTTGGTTACAAGAGACCCAGTACTTC.

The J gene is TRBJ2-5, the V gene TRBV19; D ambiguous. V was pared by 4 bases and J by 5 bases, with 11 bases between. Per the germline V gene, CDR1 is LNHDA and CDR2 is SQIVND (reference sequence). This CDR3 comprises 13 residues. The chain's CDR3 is CASSTGPIETQYF. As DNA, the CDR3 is TGTGCCAGTAGTACGGGCCCGATCGAGACCCAGTACTTC.

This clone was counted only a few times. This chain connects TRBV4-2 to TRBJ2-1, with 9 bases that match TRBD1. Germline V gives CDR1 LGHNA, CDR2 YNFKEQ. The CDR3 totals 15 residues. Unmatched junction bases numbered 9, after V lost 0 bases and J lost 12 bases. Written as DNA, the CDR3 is TGTGCCAGCAGCCAAGATGGGACAGGGAATTTAGGGCAGTTCTTC. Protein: CASSQDGTGNLGQFF.

The CDR3 spells CASSKQGAWGDEQFF. For the CDR3, the DNA is TGTGCCAGCAGCAAACAGGGGGCCTGGGGCGATGAGCAGTTCTTC. V is TRBV7-9 and J is TRBJ2-1, with TRBD1 identical over 9 bases. Germline lookup yields CDR1 SEHNR and CDR2 FQNEAQ (reference sequence). The CDR3 is 15 residues long. The V gene end was trimmed by 5 bases and the J gene end by 8 bases; junction bases not matched to a gene: 10.

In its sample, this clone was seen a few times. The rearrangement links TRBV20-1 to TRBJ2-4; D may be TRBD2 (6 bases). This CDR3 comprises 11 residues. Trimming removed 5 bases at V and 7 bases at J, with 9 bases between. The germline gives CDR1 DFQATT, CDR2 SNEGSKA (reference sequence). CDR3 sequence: CSAPRGNIQYF. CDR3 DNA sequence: TGCAGTGCTCCCCGGGGGAACATTCAGTACTTC.

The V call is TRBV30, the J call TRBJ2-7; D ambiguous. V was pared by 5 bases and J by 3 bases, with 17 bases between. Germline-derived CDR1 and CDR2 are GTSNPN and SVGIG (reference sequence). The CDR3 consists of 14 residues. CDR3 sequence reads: CAWHGPGGYYEQYF. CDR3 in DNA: TGTGCCTGGCATGGGCCAGGCGGTTACTACGAGCAGTACTTC. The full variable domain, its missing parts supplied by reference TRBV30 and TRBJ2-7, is SQTIHQWPATLVQPVGSPLSLECTVEGTSNPNLYWYRQAAGRGLQLLFYSVGIGQISSEVPQNLSASRPQDRQFILSSKKLLLSDSGFYLCAWHGPGGYYEQYFGPGTRLTVT.

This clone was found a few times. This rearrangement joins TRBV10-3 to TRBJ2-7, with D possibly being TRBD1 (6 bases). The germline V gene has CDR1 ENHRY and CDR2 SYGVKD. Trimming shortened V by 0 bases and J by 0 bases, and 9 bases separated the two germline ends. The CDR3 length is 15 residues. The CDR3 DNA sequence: TGTGCCATCAGTGAGTCGACGGACAGCTCCTACGAGCAGTACGTC. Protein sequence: CAISESTDSSYEQYV.

CDR3 nucleotide sequence: TGTGCCAGCAGTTGGACAGTGAGTTCCTACGAGCAGTACTTC. Translated: CASSWTVSSYEQYF. V is TRBV6-6 and J is TRBJ2-7, with a tentative D call TRBD1 (6 bases). Deletions cut 4 bases from V and 1 base from J, with 11 bases between. The CDR3 covers 14 residues. The V gene's germline CDR1 is MNHNY and CDR2 SVGAGI (reference sequence).

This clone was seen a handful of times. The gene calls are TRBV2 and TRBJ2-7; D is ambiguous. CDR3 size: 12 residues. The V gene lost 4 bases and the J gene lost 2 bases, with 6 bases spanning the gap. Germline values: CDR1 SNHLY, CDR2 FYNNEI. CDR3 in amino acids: CASSGQAYEQYV. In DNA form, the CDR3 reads TGTGCCAGCAGTGGTCAGGCCTACGAGCAGTACGTC.

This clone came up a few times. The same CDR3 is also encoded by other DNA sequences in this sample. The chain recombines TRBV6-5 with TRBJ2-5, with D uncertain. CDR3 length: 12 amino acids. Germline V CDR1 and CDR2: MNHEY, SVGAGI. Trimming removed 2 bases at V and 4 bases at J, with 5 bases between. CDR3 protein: CASSYVGETQYF. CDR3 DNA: TGTGCCAGCAGTTACGTGGGAGAGACCCAGTACTTC.

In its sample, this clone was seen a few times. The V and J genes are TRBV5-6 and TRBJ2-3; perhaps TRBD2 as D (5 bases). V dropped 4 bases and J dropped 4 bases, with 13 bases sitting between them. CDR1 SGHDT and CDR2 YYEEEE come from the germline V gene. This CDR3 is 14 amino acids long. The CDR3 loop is CASSGLRAADTQYF. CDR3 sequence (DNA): TGTGCCAGCAGCGGCCTGCGGGCGGCAGATACGCAGTATTTT. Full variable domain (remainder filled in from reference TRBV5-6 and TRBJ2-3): DAGVTQSPTHLIKTRGQQVTLRCSPKSGHDTVSWYQQALGQGPQFIFQYYEEEERQRGNFPDRFSGHQFPNYSSELNVNALLLGDSALYLCASSGLRAADTQYFGPGTRLTVL.

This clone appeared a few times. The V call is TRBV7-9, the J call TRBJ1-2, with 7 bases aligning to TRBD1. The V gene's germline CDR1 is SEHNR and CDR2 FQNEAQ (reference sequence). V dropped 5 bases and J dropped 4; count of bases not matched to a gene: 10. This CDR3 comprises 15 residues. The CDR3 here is CASSPKDRFPYGYTF. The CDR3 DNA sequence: TGTGCCAGCAGCCCCAAGGACAGGTTCCCCTATGGCTACACCTTC.

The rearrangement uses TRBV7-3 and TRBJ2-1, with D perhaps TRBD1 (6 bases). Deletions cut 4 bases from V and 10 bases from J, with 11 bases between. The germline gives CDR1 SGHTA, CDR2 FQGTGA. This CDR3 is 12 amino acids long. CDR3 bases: TGTGCCAGCAGCTCGACAGGTTACGAGCAGTTCTTC. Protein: CASSSTGYEQFF.

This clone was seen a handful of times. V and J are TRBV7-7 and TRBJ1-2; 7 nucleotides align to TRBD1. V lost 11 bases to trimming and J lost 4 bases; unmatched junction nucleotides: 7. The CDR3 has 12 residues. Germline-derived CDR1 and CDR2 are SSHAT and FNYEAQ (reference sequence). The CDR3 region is CAVGTVVYGYTF. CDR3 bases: TGTGCCGTAGGGACAGTTGTCTATGGCTACACCTTC.

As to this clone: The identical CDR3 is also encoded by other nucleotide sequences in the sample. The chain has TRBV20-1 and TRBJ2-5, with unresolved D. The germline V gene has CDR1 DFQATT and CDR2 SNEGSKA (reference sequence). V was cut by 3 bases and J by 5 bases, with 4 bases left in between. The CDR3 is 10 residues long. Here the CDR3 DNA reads TGCAGTGCTAGGGGCGAGACCCAGTACTTC. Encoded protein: CSARGETQYF.

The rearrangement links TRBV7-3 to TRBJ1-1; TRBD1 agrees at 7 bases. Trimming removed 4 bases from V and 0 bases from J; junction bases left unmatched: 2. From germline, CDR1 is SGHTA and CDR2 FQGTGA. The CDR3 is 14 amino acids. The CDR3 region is CASSSGQMNTEAFF. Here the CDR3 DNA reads TGTGCCAGCAGCTCGGGACAGATGAACACTGAAGCTTTCTTT.

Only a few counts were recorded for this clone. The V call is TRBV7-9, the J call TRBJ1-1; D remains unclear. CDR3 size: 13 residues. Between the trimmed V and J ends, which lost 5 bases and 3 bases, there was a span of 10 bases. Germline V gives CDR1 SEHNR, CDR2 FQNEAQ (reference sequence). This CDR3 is CASSQRADTEAFF. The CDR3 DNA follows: TGTGCCAGCAGCCAAAGGGCTGACACTGAAGCTTTCTTT.

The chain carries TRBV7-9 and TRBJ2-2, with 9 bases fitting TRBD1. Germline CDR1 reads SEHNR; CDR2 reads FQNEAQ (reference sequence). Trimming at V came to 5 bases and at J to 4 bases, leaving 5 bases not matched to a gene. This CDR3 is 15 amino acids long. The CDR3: CASSPGTGITGELFF. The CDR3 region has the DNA TGTGCCAGCAGCCCCGGGACAGGGATCACCGGGGAGCTGTTTTTT.

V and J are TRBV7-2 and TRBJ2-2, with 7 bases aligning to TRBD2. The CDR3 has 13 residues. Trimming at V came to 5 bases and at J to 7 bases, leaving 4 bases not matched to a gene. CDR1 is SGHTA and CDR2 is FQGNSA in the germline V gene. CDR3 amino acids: CASSPGGGGELFF. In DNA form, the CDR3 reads TGTGCCAGCAGCCCCGGCGGGGGCGGGGAGCTGTTTTTT.

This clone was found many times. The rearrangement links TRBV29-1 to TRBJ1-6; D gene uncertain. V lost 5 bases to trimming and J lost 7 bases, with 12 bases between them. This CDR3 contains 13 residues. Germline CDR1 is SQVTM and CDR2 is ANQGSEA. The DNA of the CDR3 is TGCAGCGTTAGGTTTGGAGGGAATTCACCCCTCCACTTT. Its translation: CSVRFGGNSPLHF.

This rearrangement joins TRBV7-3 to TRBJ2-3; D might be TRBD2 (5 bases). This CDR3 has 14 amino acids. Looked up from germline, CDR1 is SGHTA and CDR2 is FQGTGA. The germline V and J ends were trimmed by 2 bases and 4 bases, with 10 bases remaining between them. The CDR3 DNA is TGTGCCAGCAGCTTAGTGGCGGGTTCAGATACGCAGTATTTT. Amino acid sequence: CASSLVAGSDTQYF.

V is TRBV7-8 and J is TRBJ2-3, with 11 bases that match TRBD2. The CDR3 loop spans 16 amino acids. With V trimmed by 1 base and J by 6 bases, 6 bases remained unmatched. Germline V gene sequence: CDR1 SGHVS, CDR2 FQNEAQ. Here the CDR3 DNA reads TGTGCCAGCAGCTTAGGGACTAGCGGGCGAGTGGATACGCAGTATTTT. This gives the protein CASSLGTSGRVDTQYF.

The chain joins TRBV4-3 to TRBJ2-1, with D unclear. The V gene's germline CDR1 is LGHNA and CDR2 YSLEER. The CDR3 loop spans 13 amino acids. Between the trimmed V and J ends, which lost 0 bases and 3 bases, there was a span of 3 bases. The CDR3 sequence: CASSQDNYNEQFF. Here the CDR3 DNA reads TGCGCCAGCAGCCAAGATAACTACAATGAGCAGTTCTTC.

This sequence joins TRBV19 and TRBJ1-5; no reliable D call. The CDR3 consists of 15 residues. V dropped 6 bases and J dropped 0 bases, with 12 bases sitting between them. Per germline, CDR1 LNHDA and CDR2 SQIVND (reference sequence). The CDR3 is CASSTVSYSNQPQHF. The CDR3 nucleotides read TGTGCCAGTAGCACAGTGTCATATAGCAATCAGCCCCAGCATTTT.

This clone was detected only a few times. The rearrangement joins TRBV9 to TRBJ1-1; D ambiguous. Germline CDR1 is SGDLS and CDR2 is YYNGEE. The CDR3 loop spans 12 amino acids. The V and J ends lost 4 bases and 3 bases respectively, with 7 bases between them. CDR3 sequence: CASSSGYTEAFF. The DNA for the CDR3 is TGTGCCAGCAGCAGTGGATACACTGAAGCTTTCTTT.